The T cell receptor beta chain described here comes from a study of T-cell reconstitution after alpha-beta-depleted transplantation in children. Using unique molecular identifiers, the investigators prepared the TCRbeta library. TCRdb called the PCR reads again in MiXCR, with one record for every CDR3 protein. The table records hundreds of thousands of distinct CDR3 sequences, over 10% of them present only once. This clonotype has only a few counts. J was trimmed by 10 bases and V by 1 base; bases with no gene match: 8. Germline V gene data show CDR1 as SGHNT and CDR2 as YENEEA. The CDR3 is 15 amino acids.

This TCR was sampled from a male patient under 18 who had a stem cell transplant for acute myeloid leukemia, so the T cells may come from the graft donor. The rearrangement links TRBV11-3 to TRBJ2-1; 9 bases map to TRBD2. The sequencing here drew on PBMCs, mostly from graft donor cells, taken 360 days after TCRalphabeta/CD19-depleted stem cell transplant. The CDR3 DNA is TGTGCCAGCAGCTTAGTTGCTAGCGGGATAGGAGAGCAGTTCTTC. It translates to CASSLVASGIGEQFF.